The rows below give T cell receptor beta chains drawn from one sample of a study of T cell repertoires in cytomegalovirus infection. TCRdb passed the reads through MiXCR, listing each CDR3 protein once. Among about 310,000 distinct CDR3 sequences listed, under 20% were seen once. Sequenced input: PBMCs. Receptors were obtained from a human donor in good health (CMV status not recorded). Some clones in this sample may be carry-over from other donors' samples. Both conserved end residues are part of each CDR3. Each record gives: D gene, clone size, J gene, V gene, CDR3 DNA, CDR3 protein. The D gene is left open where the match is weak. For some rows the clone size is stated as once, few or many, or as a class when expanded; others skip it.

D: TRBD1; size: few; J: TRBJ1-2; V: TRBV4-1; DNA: TGCGCCAGCAGCCAAGAAAGGGGGCGGAATGGCTACACCTTC; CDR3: CASSQERGRNGYTF
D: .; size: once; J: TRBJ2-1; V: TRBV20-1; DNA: TGCGGTGCTATCTCCCCGGGGACCCACAATGAGCAGTTCTTC; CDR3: CGAISPGTHNEQFF
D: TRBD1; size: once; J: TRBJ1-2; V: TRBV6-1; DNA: TGTGCCAGCAGTGAACAGGGGGCGCGTGGCTACACCTTC; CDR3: CASSEQGARGYTF
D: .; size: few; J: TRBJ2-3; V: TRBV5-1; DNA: TGCGCCAGCAGCTTGGCGGCGACGTCGGATACGCAGTATTTT; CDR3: CASSLAATSDTQYF
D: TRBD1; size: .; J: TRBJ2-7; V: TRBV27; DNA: TGTGCCAGCAGTTTAGGCTTGGCGGGACAGGGCTACGAGCAGTACTTC; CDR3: CASSLGLAGQGYEQYF
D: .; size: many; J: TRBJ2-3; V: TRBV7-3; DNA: TGTGCCAGCAGCGAAAATCCATCCGGATTAGCCACAGATACGCAGTATTTT; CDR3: CASSENPSGLATDTQYF
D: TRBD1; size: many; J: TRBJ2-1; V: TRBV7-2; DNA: TGTGCCAGCAGCTCACCCGGGACAGGGGGGGAGCAGTTCTTC; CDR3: CASSSPGTGGEQFF
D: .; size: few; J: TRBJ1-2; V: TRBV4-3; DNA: TGCGCCAGCAGCCAAGATCGAGTCCCCCTTAACTATGGCTACACCTTC; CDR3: CASSQDRVPLNYGYTF
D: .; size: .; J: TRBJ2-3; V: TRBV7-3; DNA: TGTGCCAGCAGCCGGCAGGTCGGCGCAGATACGCAGTATTTT; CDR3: CASSRQVGADTQYF
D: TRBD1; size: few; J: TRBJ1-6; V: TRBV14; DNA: TGTGCCAGCAGCCGGACAGGGCTTATGCATTCACCCCTCCACTTT; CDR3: CASSRTGLMHSPLHF
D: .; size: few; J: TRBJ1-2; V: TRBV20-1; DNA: TGCAGTGCTACCAGGGGCAGGGGTGGCTACACCTTC; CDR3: CSATRGRGGYTF
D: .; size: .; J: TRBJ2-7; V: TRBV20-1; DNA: TGCAGTGCGGGGGACGGAACCTACGAGCAGTACTTC; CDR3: CSAGDGTYEQYF
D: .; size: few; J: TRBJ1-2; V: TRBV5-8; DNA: TGTGCCAGCAGCGGGACTGGCGGGTACTATGGCTACACCTTC; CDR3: CASSGTGGYYGYTF
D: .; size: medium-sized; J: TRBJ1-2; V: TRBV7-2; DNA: TGTGCCGCGAAGAGACAGTACTATGGCTACACCTTC; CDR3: CAAKRQYYGYTF
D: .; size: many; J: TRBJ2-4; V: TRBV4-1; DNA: TGCGCCAGCAGCCAAGAACTTCTACAGGGAATGGGGGGAAACATTCAGTACTTC; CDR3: CASSQELLQGMGGNIQYF
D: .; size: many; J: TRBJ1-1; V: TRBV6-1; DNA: TGTGCCAGCAGTGAAGCGCTCTGGGTGAACACTGAAGCTTTCTTT; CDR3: CASSEALWVNTEAFF
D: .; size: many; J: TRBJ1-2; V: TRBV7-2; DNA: TGTGCCAGCAGCTTTCCAAATGGCTATGGCTACACCTTC; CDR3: CASSFPNGYGYTF